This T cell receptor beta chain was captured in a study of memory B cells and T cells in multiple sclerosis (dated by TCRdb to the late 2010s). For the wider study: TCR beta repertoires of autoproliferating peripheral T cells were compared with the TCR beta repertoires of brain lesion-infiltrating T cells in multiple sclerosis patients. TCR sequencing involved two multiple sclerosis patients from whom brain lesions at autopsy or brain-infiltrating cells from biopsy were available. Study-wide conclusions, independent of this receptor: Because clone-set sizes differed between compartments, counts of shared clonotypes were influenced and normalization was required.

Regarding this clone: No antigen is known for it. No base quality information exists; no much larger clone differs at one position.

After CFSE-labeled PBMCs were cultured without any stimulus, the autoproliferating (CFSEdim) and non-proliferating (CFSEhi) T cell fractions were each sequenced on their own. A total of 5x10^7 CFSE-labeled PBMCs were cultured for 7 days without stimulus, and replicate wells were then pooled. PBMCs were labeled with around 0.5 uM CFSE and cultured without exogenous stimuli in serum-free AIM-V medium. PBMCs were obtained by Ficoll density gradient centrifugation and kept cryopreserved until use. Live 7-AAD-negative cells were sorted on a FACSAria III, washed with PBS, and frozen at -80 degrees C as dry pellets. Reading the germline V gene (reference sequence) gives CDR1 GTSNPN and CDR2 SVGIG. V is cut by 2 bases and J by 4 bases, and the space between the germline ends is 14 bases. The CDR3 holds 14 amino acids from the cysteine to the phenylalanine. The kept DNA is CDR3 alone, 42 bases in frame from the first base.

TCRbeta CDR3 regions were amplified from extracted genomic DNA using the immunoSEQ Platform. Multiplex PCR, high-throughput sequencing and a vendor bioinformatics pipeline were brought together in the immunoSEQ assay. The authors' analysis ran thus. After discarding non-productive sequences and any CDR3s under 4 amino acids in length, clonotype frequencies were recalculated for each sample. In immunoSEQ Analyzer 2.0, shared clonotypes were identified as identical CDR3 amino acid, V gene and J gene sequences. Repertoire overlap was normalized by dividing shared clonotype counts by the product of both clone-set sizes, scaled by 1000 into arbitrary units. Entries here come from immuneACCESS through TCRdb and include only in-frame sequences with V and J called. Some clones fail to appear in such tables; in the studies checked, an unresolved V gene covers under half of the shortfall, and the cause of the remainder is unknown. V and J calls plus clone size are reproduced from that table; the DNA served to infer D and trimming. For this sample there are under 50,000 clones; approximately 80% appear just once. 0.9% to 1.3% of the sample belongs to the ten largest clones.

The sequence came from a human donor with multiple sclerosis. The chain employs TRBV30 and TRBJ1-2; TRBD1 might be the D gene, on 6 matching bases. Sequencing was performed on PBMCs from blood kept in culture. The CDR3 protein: CAWSSQGSSYGYTF. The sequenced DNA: TGTGCCTGGAGTTCTCAGGGGAGTAGCTATGGCTACACCTTC.